The 14 T cell receptor beta chains reported below all come from one sample, sequenced in a study of blood T cell repertoires in COVID-19. TCRdb's table, derived via immunoSEQ multiplex PCR, lists solely in-frame clones and lacks some. The sample includes approximately 100,000 clones, around 75% seen only once; the top ten take 15% to 20%. The sample taken for sequencing was peripheral blood. These TCRs come from an elderly woman with active or convalescent COVID-19.

Only one count was recorded for this clone. For the CDR3, the DNA is TGTGCCACCAGTGATCAGACAGGGGTTAGCTCCTACAATGAGCAGTTCTTC. It encodes CATSDQTGVSSYNEQFF. V gene TRBV24-1 combines with J gene TRBJ2-1; the match to TRBD1 covers 8 bases. The CDR3 spans 17 residues. CDR1 is KGHDR, CDR2 SFDVKD, per germline. V was clipped by 3 bases and J by 0 bases; unmatched bases: 6.

This sequence joins TRBV20-1 and TRBJ1-6, with 9 bases that match TRBD1. V lost 3 bases to trimming and J lost 9 bases; unmatched junction nucleotides: 6. This CDR3 spans 14 amino acids. CDR1 and CDR2 from the germline V gene are DFQATT and SNEGSKA (reference sequence). The CDR3 spells CSASSGTGSSPLHF. The CDR3 nucleotides read TGCAGTGCTAGTTCCGGGACAGGGAGTTCACCCCTCCACTTT.

This clone has just a few counts. V usage is TRBV7-2 and J usage is TRBJ2-7, with 7 bases identical to TRBD2. This CDR3 has 15 residues. J lost 9 bases, V lost 4 bases, and 15 bases had no gene match. Germline-derived CDR1 and CDR2 are SGHTA and FQGNSA. CDR3 DNA sequence: TGTGCCAGCAGCTCCCGGAGCGGGGACGAAGAAAGGCAGTACTTC. The encoded protein is CASSSRSGDEERQYF.

This clone showed up just once. An end of the junction does not agree with germline; a read error may underlie this. The J gene is TRBJ2-3, the V gene TRBV6-2 or TRBV6-3, with D uncertain. This CDR3 has 13 residues. Germline CDR1 and CDR2: MNHEY and SVGEGT. CDR3 in amino acids: CASSYYNGDTQYF. CDR3 DNA: TGTGCCAGCAGCTACTATAACGGAGATACGCAGTATTTT.

This clone was seen only a few times. The chain employs TRBV18 and TRBJ1-5; 9 positions match TRBD1. V was clipped by 3 bases and J by 5 bases; unmatched bases: 5. CDR3 length: 15 residues. The V gene's germline CDR1 is KGHSH and CDR2 LQKENI. CDR3 sequence: CASSPRDRGDQPQHF. CDR3 DNA sequence: TGTGCCAGCTCACCCCGCGACAGGGGGGATCAGCCCCAGCATTTT.

The chain carries TRBV20-1 and TRBJ1-2, with D possibly being TRBD1 (5 bases). Trimming cost V 3 bases and J 0 bases, with 11 bases left between them. From germline, CDR1 is DFQATT and CDR2 SNEGSKA (reference sequence). CDR3 length equals 14 residues. The CDR3 DNA reads as TGCAGTGCTAGTAGCGGGGGTACTAACTATGGCTACACCTTC. The encoded protein is CSASSGGTNYGYTF.

This chain joins TRBV7-2 and TRBJ2-7; perhaps TRBD1 as D (5 bases). The CDR3 is 16 residues long. Germline V CDR1 and CDR2: SGHTA, FQGNSA. The V end was cut by 5 bases, the J end by 0 bases, with 17 bases between. The CDR3, as DNA: TGTGCCAGCAGCCCCTCCCCCCAGGGTCTCTCCTACGAGCAGTACTTC. Protein product: CASSPSPQGLSYEQYF.

This chain links TRBV7-8 with TRBJ2-1; the match to TRBD2 covers 8 bases. Trimming at V came to 4 bases and at J to 9 bases, leaving 17 bases not matched to a gene. The CDR3 has 17 residues. Germline V CDR1 and CDR2: SGHVS, FQNEAQ. DNA for the CDR3: TGTGCCAGCAGCTCGGGAGGGGACCTTACGTCCCGCACTGAGCAGTTCTTC. This sequence encodes CASSSGGDLTSRTEQFF.

CDR3 protein: CASSPPQSDIQYF. The CDR3 DNA follows: TGTGCCAGCAGCCCTCCGCAATCGGACATTCAGTACTTC. The rearrangement uses TRBV5-4 and TRBJ2-4; D unclear. This CDR3 has 13 amino acids. The V end was cut by 4 bases, the J end by 8 bases, with 13 bases between. The germline V gene has CDR1 SGHNT and CDR2 YYREEE (reference sequence). Supplemented by reference TRBV5-4 and TRBJ2-4, the full variable domain reads ETGVTQSPTHLIKTRGQQVTLRCSSQSGHNTVSWYQQALGQGPQFIFQYYREEENGRGNFPPRFSGLQFPNYSSELNVNALELDDSALYLCASSPPQSDIQYFGAGTRLSVL.

The V gene is TRBV2, the J gene TRBJ1-1, with unresolved D. CDR1 SNHLY and CDR2 FYNNEI come from the germline V gene. This CDR3 has 14 amino acids. V lost 3 bases and J lost 0, with 8 bases in between. DNA for the CDR3: TGTGCCAGCAGTGAGACTCAAGTGAACACTGAAGCTTTCTTT. Its translation: CASSETQVNTEAFF.

V and J are TRBV29-1 and TRBJ1-4; 7 positions agree with TRBD1. CDR3 length: 15 amino acids. Germline V CDR1 and CDR2: SQVTM, ANQGSEA. With 0 bases clipped from V and 11 bases from J, the junction kept 12 bases outside the gene matches. In DNA form, the CDR3 reads TGCAGCGTTGAAGACTGGGAAGGGGGCGAAGGCAAACTGTTTTTT. It codes for CSVEDWEGGEGKLFF.

The chain recombines TRBV30 with TRBJ1-1; D unclear. This CDR3 has 13 amino acids. From germline, CDR1 is GTSNPN and CDR2 SVGIG (reference sequence). Trimming took off 4 bases at V and 0 bases at J, with 9 bases between the two ends. CDR3 residues: CAWTLNLNTEAFF. The CDR3 DNA reads TGTGCCTGGACATTGAACTTGAACACTGAAGCTTTCTTT.

The V gene is TRBV7-2, the J gene TRBJ2-7; D might be TRBD2 (5 bases). Between the trimmed V and J ends, which lost 1 base and 1 base, there was a span of 8 bases. The CDR3 sequence is 14 residues long. Per the germline V gene, CDR1 is SGHTA and CDR2 is FQGNSA. The CDR3 spells CASSLELVSYEQYF. In nucleotides, the CDR3 is TGTGCCAGCAGCTTAGAACTAGTTTCCTACGAGCAGTACTTC.

V gene TRBV7-6 combines with J gene TRBJ2-1, with 11 bases that match TRBD2. This CDR3 contains 12 residues. V shed 4 bases and J 15 bases; nucleotides not matched to a gene: 5. CDR1 is SGHVS, CDR2 FNYEAQ, per germline. The CDR3 loop reads CASSSLAGGVFF. CDR3 in DNA: TGTGCCAGCAGCTCATTAGCGGGGGGGGTGTTCTTC.